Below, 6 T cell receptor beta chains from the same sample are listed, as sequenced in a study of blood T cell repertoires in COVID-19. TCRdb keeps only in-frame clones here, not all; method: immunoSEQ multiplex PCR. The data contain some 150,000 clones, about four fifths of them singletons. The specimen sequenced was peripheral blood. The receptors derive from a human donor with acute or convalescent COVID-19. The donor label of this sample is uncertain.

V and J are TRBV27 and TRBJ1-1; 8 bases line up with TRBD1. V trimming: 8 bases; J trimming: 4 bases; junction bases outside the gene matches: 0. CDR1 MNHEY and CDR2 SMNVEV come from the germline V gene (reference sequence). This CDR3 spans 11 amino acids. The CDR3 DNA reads TGTGCCAGCGACAGGGGCACTGAAGCTTTCTTT. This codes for CASDRGTEAFF.

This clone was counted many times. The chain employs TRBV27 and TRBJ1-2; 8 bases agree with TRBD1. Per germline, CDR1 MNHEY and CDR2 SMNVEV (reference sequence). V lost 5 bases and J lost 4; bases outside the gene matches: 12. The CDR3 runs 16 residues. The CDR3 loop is CASSLLAGTGTYGYTF. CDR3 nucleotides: TGTGCCAGCAGTCTCTTAGCCGGGACAGGAACCTATGGCTACACCTTC.

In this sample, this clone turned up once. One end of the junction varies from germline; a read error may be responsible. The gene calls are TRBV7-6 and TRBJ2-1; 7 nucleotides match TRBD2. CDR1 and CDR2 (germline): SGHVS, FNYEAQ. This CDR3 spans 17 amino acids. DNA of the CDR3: TGTGCCAGCAGCCTAGCGGTATCCGTGACTCGGGGCAATGAGCAGTTCTTC. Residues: CASSLAVSVTRGNEQFF.

CDR3 DNA sequence: TGTGCCAGCAGTGAAAGAGGACAGGGGGCTTTAGGGGAGGAAAAACTGTTTTTT. This gives the protein CASSERGQGALGEEKLFF. V gene TRBV2 combines with J gene TRBJ1-4, with 11 bases aligning to TRBD1. Unmatched junction bases numbered 13, after V lost 2 bases and J lost 8 bases. This CDR3 spans 18 amino acids. The germline V gene has CDR1 SNHLY and CDR2 FYNNEI.

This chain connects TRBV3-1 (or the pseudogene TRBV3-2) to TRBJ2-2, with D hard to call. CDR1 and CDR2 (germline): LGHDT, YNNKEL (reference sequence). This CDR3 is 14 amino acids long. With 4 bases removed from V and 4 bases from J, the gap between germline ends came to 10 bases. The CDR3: CASSLAPGTGELFF. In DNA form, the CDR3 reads TGTGCCAGCAGCCTGGCCCCGGGCACCGGGGAGCTGTTTTTT.

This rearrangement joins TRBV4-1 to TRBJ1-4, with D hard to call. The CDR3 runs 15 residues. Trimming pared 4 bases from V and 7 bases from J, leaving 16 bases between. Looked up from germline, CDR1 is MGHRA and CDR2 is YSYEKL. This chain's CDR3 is CASSRGRSEGEKLFF. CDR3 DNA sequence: TGCGCCAGCAGCCGAGGTAGAAGCGAAGGTGAAAAACTGTTTTTT.